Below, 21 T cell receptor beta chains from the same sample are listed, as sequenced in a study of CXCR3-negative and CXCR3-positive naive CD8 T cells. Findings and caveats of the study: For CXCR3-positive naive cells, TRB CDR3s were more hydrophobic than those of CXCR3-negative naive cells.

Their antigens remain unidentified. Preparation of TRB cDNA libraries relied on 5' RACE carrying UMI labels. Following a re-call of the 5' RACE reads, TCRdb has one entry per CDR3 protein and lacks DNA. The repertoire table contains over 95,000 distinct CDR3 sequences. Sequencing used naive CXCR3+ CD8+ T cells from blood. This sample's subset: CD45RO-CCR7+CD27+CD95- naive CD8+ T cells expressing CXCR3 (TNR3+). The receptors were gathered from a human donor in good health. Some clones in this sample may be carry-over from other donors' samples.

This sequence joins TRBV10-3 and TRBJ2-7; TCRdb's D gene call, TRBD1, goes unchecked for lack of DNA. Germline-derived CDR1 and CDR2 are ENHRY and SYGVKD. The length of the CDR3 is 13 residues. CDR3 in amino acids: CAIRDRGDHGQYF.

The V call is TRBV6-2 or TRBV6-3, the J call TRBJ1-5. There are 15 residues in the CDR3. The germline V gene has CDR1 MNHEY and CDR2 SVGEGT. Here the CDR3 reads CASSYVDLSNQPQHF.

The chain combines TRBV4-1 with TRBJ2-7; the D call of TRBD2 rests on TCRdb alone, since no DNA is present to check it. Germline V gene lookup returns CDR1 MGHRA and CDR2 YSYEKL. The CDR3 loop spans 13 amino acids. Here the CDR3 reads CASSQIARGEQYF.

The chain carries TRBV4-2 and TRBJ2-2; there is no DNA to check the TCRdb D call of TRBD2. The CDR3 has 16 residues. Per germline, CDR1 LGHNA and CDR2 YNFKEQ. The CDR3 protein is CASSQVTSLNTGELFF.

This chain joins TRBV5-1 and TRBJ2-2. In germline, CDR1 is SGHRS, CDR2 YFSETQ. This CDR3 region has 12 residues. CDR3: CASSLGSGELFF.

The CDR3: CASSLREDFSYEQFF. This chain connects TRBV7-2 to TRBJ2-1; with no DNA, the TCRdb D assignment of TRBD2 cannot be verified. This CDR3 is built from 15 residues. The V gene's germline CDR1 is SGHTA and CDR2 FQGNSA.

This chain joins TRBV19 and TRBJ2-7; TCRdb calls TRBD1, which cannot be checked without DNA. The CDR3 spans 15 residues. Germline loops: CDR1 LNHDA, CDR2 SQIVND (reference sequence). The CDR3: CASSMGAGRSYEQYF.

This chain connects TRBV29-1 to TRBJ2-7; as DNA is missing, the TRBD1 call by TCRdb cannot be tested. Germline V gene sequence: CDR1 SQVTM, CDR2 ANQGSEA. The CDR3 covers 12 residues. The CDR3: CSVATGTYEQYF.

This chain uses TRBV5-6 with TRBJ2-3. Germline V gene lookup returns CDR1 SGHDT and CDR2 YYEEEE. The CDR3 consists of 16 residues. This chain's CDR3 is CASSLEKRASTDTQYF.

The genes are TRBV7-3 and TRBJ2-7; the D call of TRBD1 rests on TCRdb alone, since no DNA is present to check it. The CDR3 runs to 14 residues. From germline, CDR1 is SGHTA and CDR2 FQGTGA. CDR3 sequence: CASSCRDGSYEQYF.

The CDR3 sequence is CASSSPRHSPSDEQYF. The chain is built from TRBV6-2 or TRBV6-3 and TRBJ2-7; lacking DNA, the TRBD2 call made by TCRdb goes unchecked. CDR3 length: 16 amino acids. Germline assignment: CDR1 MNHEY and CDR2 SVGEGT.

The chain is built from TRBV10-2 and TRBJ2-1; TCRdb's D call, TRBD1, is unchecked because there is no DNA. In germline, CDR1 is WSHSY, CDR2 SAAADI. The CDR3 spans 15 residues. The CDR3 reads CASTVGGQLWDEQFF.

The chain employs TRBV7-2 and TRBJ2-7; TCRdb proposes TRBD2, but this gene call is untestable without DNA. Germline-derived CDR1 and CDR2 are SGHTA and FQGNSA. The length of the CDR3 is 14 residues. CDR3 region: CASSTLAPFYEQYF.

The CDR3 protein is CSVAASGWNEQFF. This sequence joins TRBV29-1 and TRBJ2-1; there is no DNA to check the TCRdb D call of TRBD2. Germline-derived CDR1 and CDR2 are SQVTM and ANQGSEA. This CDR3 spans 13 amino acids.

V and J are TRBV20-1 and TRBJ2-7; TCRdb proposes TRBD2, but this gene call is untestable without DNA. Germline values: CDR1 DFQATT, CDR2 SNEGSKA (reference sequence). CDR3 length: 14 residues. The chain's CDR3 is CSAREAGGLYEQYF.

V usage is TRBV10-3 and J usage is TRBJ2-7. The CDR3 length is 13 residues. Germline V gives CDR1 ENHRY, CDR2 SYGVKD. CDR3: CAISESSGDEQYF.

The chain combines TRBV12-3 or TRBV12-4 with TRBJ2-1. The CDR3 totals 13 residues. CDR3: CASSSRTNNEQFF.

The chain's CDR3 is CASSLTGLAGVLETQYF. The J gene is TRBJ2-5, the V gene TRBV7-3; TCRdb designates TRBD2, a call that cannot be tested without DNA. Germline CDR1 and CDR2: SGHTA and FQGTGA. There are 17 residues in the CDR3.

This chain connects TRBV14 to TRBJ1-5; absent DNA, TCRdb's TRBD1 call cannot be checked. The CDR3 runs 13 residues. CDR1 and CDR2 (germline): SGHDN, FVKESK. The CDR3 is CASSPRGAQPQHF.

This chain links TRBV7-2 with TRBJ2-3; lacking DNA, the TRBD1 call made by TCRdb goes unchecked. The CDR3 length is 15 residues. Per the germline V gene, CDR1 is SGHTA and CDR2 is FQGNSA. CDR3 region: CASSPLRGVTDTQYF.

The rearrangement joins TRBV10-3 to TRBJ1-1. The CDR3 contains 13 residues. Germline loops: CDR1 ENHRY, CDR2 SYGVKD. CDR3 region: CAISLDLNTEAFF.